Below are 2 T cell receptor beta chains sequenced from a single sample in a study of cytomegalovirus exposure and HLA in healthy donors. Primers: 60 Vbeta forward and 13 Jbeta reverse. The method was immunoSEQ multiplex PCR; TCRdb's version includes in-frame clones alone and lacks a portion of them. The data contain some 160,000 clones, 75% to 90% of them singletons. The source material was PBMCs. Every receptor here comes from a woman aged 18 to 35 in good health and CMV-seronegative.

The V call is TRBV7-9, the J call TRBJ2-1, with D perhaps matching TRBD2 (5 bases). Germline V gives CDR1 SEHNR, CDR2 FQNEAQ (reference sequence). V was cut by 2 bases and J by 6 bases, with 11 bases left in between. The CDR3 covers 14 residues. CDR3 nucleotide sequence: TGTGCCAGCAGCTTATCTTTCGGGGTCAATGAGCAGTTCTTC. This translates into CASSLSFGVNEQFF.

The V call is TRBV28, the J call TRBJ2-1; 7 bases align to TRBD2. Trimming took 7 bases from V and 6 from J; bases not matched to a gene: 6. The CDR3 spans 13 residues. CDR1 is MDHEN, CDR2 SYDVKM, per germline. The CDR3 region is CASISGVPNEQFF. The CDR3 DNA is TGTGCCAGCATCAGCGGGGTACCCAATGAGCAGTTCTTC.